The rows below give T cell receptor beta chains drawn from one sample of a study of OX40 agonist ivuxolimab in advanced cancers. The data were produced by immunoSEQ multiplex PCR, yet TCRdb's version contains in-frame clones alone and is incomplete. The sample includes some 23,000 clones, approximately 91% of them seen just once. This specimen was CD4+ or CD8+ T cells sorted from blood, taken in a trial of the OX40 agonist ivuxolimab. The receptors stem from an adult with an advanced solid tumor such as melanoma, head and neck, liver or kidney cancer. The CDR3 runs from the conserved cysteine through the conserved F or W. The size field is filled for only some rows; it gives once, few, many or a size class.

v_gene	j_gene	abundance	CDR3aa
TRBV9	TRBJ2-1	once	CASSVWGRSEQFF
TRBV6-4	TRBJ2-6	few	CASSDNSGANVLTF
TRBV6-1	TRBJ1-5	NA	CASRGTYSNQPQHF
TRBV6-5	TRBJ1-1	few	CASSYSARFTEAFF
TRBV6-1	TRBJ2-7	NA	CASRTRSNYEQYF
TRBV10-2	TRBJ2-5	NA	CASRTGTSGTQETQYF
TRBV7-2	TRBJ2-5	once	CASSLGRDYQETQYF
TRBV5-1	TRBJ1-2	NA	CASSLRRGELRYGYTF
TRBV4-1	TRBJ2-7	NA	CASSPPTGIYEQYF
TRBV7-2	TRBJ2-5	once	CASSKVWETQYF
TRBV27	TRBJ1-2	NA	CASSLRPGYTF
TRBV6-5	TRBJ2-6	NA	CASSYTGRGANVLTF
TRBV7-2	TRBJ2-3	NA	CASSSAVGSSGGTDTQYF
TRBV27	TRBJ2-2	NA	CASSGTGGKTGELFF
TRBV5-4	TRBJ2-4	NA	CASSWGAKNIQYF
TRBV5-1	TRBJ2-3	NA	CASSLGDRHTDTQYF
TRBV10-3	TRBJ2-3	NA	CAISPGLAGGPGDTQYF
TRBV7-8	TRBJ1-1	NA	CASSSIMGDTEAFF
TRBV25-1	TRBJ2-5	NA	CASSPQNIFQETQYF
TRBV19	TRBJ1-2	NA	CASTADRGLNGYTF
TRBV28	TRBJ1-6	NA	CASSSGSSYNSPLHF
TRBV9	TRBJ2-7	NA	CASSVDPSGRNEQYF
TRBV14	TRBJ1-2	NA	CASSSRDFVGYGYTF
TRBV7-6	TRBJ1-3	NA	CASTAGSSSGNTIYF
TRBV6-5	TRBJ2-1	NA	CASSSLGGAYNEQFF
TRBV27	TRBJ2-3	once	CASSSQGTDTQYF
TRBV11-2	TRBJ2-3	NA	CASSPPGTGLTDTQYF
TRBV27	TRBJ1-1	NA	CASSPAGKSTEAFF
TRBV13	TRBJ2-5	NA	CASSLGGRETQYF
TRBV19	TRBJ1-4	NA	CASSENRGANEKLFF
TRBV9	TRBJ2-3	NA	CASSRPGGTGTDTQYF
TRBV4-1	TRBJ1-3	NA	CASSQDGQGGNTIYF
TRBV19	TRBJ2-6	NA	CASSQRQGGISGANVLTF
TRBV6-1	TRBJ1-1	NA	CASSEQGARTEAFF
TRBV6-5	TRBJ1-1	NA	CASLGLPNTEAFF
TRBV7-2	TRBJ2-1	NA	CASSFGRSSYNEQFF
TRBV4-2	TRBJ2-7	NA	CASSQDLGQGISYEQYF
TRBV6-4	TRBJ2-2	NA	CASSELAGDNTGELFF
TRBV7-2	TRBJ2-6	NA	CASSSPGGANVLTF
TRBV6-5	TRBJ2-3	once	CASRPSGTDTQYF
TRBV6-6	TRBJ2-1	NA	CAGGLAGGQGPMGQFF
TRBV28	TRBJ2-7	NA	CASSRRGQGVHEQYF
TRBV15	TRBJ2-3	NA	CATAQDRGGDTQYF
TRBV19	TRBJ2-1	NA	CASGPVKGPYNEQFF
TRBV4-2	TRBJ2-3	NA	CASSQVPSPGVTDTQYF
TRBV5-6	TRBJ2-1	NA	CASSLEGTDLRNSYNEQFF
TRBV6-6	TRBJ2-7	NA	CASSSSPHEQYF
TRBV11-3	TRBJ1-3	NA	CASSLDEGQRESSGNTIYF
TRBV6-5	TRBJ2-3	NA	CASSSWGETDTQYF
TRBV4-3	TRBJ2-1	NA	CASSQSGTGTVDEQFF
TRBV7-3	TRBJ2-7	NA	CASSLGRDSYEQYF
TRBV5-1	TRBJ1-1	once	CASSLGSGNTEAFF
TRBV30	TRBJ2-7	NA	CAWSVLVRPGHPYEQYF
TRBV6-5	TRBJ1-3	NA	CASSLTGSGNTIYF